This passage covers 10 T cell receptor beta chains from one sample sequenced in a study of blood T cell repertoires in COVID-19. Using immunoSEQ multiplex PCR, the repertoire was profiled, and TCRdb retains in-frame clones only, with some absent. This sample has 100,000 or so clones, with about 91% found just once. Specimen: peripheral blood. All receptors derive from a man aged 45-65 years with acute or convalescent COVID-19.

The chain recombines TRBV7-8 with TRBJ2-5; D possibly corresponds to TRBD2 (6 bases). Germline V gene data show CDR1 as SGHVS and CDR2 as FQNEAQ. The CDR3 is 17 amino acids. Trimming took off 5 bases at V and 5 bases at J, with 24 bases between the two ends. CDR3 sequence (DNA): TGTGCCAGCAGCGGGGACGGGGACTCCCGCCCTCGGGAGACCCAGTACTTC. This codes for CASSGDGDSRPRETQYF.

The gene calls are TRBV7-2 and TRBJ2-2; maybe TRBD2 (7 bases). Germline CDR1 and CDR2: SGHTA and FQGNSA. CDR3 size: 18 residues. Trimming took off 1 base at V and 0 bases at J, with 15 bases between the two ends. The CDR3 DNA follows: TGTGCCAGCAGCTTAGGGGGCCGGGGGGCCTCGAACACCGGGGAGCTGTTTTTT. This encodes CASSLGGRGASNTGELFF. The full variable domain, with the rest looked up from reference TRBV7-2 and TRBJ2-2, is GAGVSQSPSNKVTEKGKDVELRCDPISGHTALYWYRQSLGQGLEFLIYFQGNSAPDKSGLPSDRFSAERTGGSVSTLTIQRTQQEDSAVYLCASSLGGRGASNTGELFFGEGSRLTVL.

The V call is TRBV19, the J call TRBJ2-2; possibly TRBD2 for D (5 bases). V was shortened by 3 bases and J by 7 bases, with 9 bases between the two germline ends. This CDR3 has 13 residues. Per the germline V gene, CDR1 is LNHDA and CDR2 is SQIVND (reference sequence). CDR3 coding DNA: TGTGCCAGTAGTATCCACGGGAACGGGGAGCTGTTTTTT. It encodes CASSIHGNGELFF.

V is TRBV19 and J is TRBJ1-6; TRBD1 aligns across 11 bases. The CDR3 contains 15 residues. V lost 7 bases to trimming and J lost 9 bases; unmatched junction nucleotides: 8. Germline lookup yields CDR1 LNHDA and CDR2 SQIVND (reference sequence). The CDR3 DNA sequence: TGTGCCAGTACGGGACAGGGGGGATTAGGTTCACCCCTCCACTTT. Translating it yields CASTGQGGLGSPLHF.

This chain uses TRBV7-2 with TRBJ1-2, with D uncertain. Germline V gene sequence: CDR1 SGHTA, CDR2 FQGNSA. The germline V and J ends were trimmed by 1 base and 0 bases, with 9 bases remaining between them. The CDR3 loop spans 15 amino acids. The CDR3 DNA follows: TGTGCCAGCAGCTTAGTAGCAGTAGCTAACTATGGCTACACCTTC. It is translated as CASSLVAVANYGYTF. The full variable domain, its missing parts supplied by reference TRBV7-2 and TRBJ1-2, is GAGVSQSPSNKVTEKGKDVELRCDPISGHTALYWYRQSLGQGLEFLIYFQGNSAPDKSGLPSDRFSAERTGGSVSTLTIQRTQQEDSAVYLCASSLVAVANYGYTFGSGTRLTVV.

The chain is built from TRBV7-9 and TRBJ2-2; TRBD2 might be the D (5 bases). This CDR3 is built from 14 residues. Trimming left V 5 bases short and J 2 bases short, with 9 bases between. Germline loops: CDR1 SEHNR, CDR2 FQNEAQ (reference sequence). For the CDR3, the DNA is TGTGCCAGCAGCCCCGGACTTAACACCGGGGAGCTGTTTTTT. Amino acid sequence: CASSPGLNTGELFF.

V usage is TRBV30 and J usage is TRBJ1-2; 9 bases are a match to TRBD1. The germline CDR1 and CDR2 sequences are GTSNPN and SVGIG (reference sequence). CDR3 length: 15 residues. V was pared by 2 bases and J by 7 bases, with 11 bases of the junction left unmatched. The CDR3 protein is CAWSTQQGARLGYTF. The CDR3 region has the DNA TGTGCCTGGAGTACTCAACAGGGGGCAAGGCTTGGCTACACCTTC.

This sequence joins TRBV7-2 and TRBJ1-2; no clear D gene. CDR3 length equals 13 residues. With 2 bases removed from V and 6 bases from J, the gap between germline ends came to 10 bases. Germline CDR1 is SGHTA and CDR2 is FQGNSA. CDR3 in DNA: TGTGCCAGCAGCTTAAATACCGGGAATGGCTACACCTTC. Residues: CASSLNTGNGYTF. The complete variable domain, with remaining parts taken from reference TRBV7-2 and TRBJ1-2, reads GAGVSQSPSNKVTEKGKDVELRCDPISGHTALYWYRQSLGQGLEFLIYFQGNSAPDKSGLPSDRFSAERTGGSVSTLTIQRTQQEDSAVYLCASSLNTGNGYTFGSGTRLTVV.

This chain connects TRBV2 to TRBJ1-2; a possible D gene is TRBD1 (6 bases). V lost 1 base and J 4 bases, leaving 13 bases between the germline ends. Germline V lookup: CDR1 SNHLY, CDR2 FYNNEI. The CDR3 runs to 15 residues. The CDR3, as DNA: TGTGCCAGCAGTGAAGGGCAGGGGACCTCCTATGGCTACACCTTC. The encoded protein is CASSEGQGTSYGYTF. Together with reference TRBV2 and TRBJ1-2, the CDR3 gives the full variable domain: EPEVTQTPSHQVTQMGQEVILRCVPISNHLYFYWYRQILGQKVEFLVSFYNNEISEKSEIFDDQFSVERPDGSNFTLKIRSTKLEDSAMYFCASSEGQGTSYGYTFGSGTRLTVV.

V gene TRBV2 combines with J gene TRBJ1-2; 7 bases map to TRBD1. Germline CDR1 reads SNHLY; CDR2 reads FYNNEI. V shed 6 bases, J shed 7 bases, and the junction held 2 bases outside the gene matches. The length of the CDR3 is 11 residues. The CDR3 coding sequence is TGTGCCAGCAGGACAGGGTTTGGCTACACCTTC. Amino acids: CASRTGFGYTF.